A single sample is the source of the 11 T cell receptor beta chains below, sequenced in a study of blood T cells in healthy people across ages. A sample-barcoded 5' primer and a J-beta primer mix were used in a second PCR of about 7 to 12 cycles. TCRdb passed the 5' RACE reads through MiXCR, listing each CDR3 protein once. The table records roughly 930,000 distinct CDR3 sequences, 45% to 50% of them present only once. What was sequenced was blood. These receptors all come from a man aged 30 to 45 in good health.

This chain uses TRBV20-1 with TRBJ2-1; D is ambiguous. This CDR3 comprises 14 residues. Trimming stripped 5 bases from V and 9 bases from J, with 20 bases between. Per the germline V gene, CDR1 is DFQATT and CDR2 is SNEGSKA (reference sequence). CDR3 sequence (DNA): TGCAGTGCTGGTCAAGGGCGCCCCAATGGTGAGCAGTTCTTC. This encodes CSAGQGRPNGEQFF.

The gene calls are TRBV27 and TRBJ2-3; perhaps TRBD2 as D (5 bases). Trimming left V 2 bases short and J 4 bases short, with 7 bases between. CDR3 length equals 13 residues. Per germline, CDR1 MNHEY and CDR2 SMNVEV (reference sequence). CDR3 DNA: TGTGCCAGCAGTTTACGAGGGTCAGATACGCAGTATTTT. It specifies CASSLRGSDTQYF.

The chain carries TRBV6-2 or TRBV6-3 and TRBJ1-5, with a weak D call TRBD1 (6 bases). Germline CDR1 and CDR2: MNHEY and SVGEGT. V was clipped by 6 bases and J by 4 bases, with 13 bases between them. The CDR3 covers 14 residues. The CDR3 DNA reads as TGTGCCAGCAGAGAACACAGGGCTAATCAGCCCCAGCATTTT. Translating gives CASREHRANQPQHF.

V is TRBV20-1 and J is TRBJ2-7, with D tentatively TRBD1 (5 bases). This CDR3 comprises 14 residues. Germline V lookup: CDR1 DFQATT, CDR2 SNEGSKA (reference sequence). Trimming removed 8 bases at V and 5 bases at J, with 22 bases between. The CDR3 DNA is TGCAGTCCAGTCGGCGCCCAGGGTGTCAACGAGCAGTACTTC. Encoded protein: CSPVGAQGVNEQYF.

The chain links TRBV7-8 to TRBJ2-5; 8 bases map to TRBD1. The CDR3 contains 14 residues. CDR1 is SGHVS, CDR2 FQNEAQ, per germline. The ends lost 5 bases at V and 5 bases at J; junction bases unmatched: 7. In DNA form, the CDR3 reads TGTGCCAGCAGCAGGACAGGGTCAACCGAGACCCAGTACTTC. Its translation: CASSRTGSTETQYF.

This clonotype was seen more than once but under ten times. The rearrangement links TRBV10-3 to TRBJ2-7; tentatively, D is TRBD1 (5 bases). This CDR3 has 12 residues. The germline gives CDR1 ENHRY, CDR2 SYGVKD. V gave up 10 bases and J gave up 2 bases, with 12 bases separating them. The chain's CDR3 is CATRQPTYEQYF. The CDR3, as DNA: TGTGCCACCCGACAGCCAACCTACGAGCAGTACTTC.

This rearrangement joins TRBV21-1 to TRBJ2-5; TRBD1, the table's D call, lacks a check against the DNA. TRBV21-1 represents a pseudogene. This CDR3 is 16 amino acids long. The CDR3 coding sequence is TGTGCCAGCAGCAAAGGAGGTCCTGTCATGCAAGAGACCCAGTACTTC. This gives the protein CASSKGGPVMQETQYF.

J is TRBJ2-3 and V is TRBV6-5, with D unresolved. Germline CDR1 and CDR2: MNHEY and SVGAGI. CDR3 length: 14 amino acids. Trimming removed 2 bases at V and 3 bases at J, with 9 bases between. CDR3 loop: CASSYLGLTDTQYF. The CDR3 DNA reads as TGTGCCAGCAGTTACCTTGGGTTGACAGATACGCAGTATTTT.

The V gene is TRBV4-1, the J gene TRBJ2-3, with TRBD2 identical over 10 bases. The length of the CDR3 is 18 residues. Germline V lookup: CDR1 MGHRA, CDR2 YSYEKL. After removal of 0 bases from V and 0 bases from J, the junction contained 6 bases not matched to a gene. The CDR3 DNA is TGCGCCAGCAGCCAAGATCCTAGCGGGGGACCTAGCACAGATACGCAGTATTTT. Translation gives CASSQDPSGGPSTDTQYF.

J is TRBJ1-2 and V is TRBV2, with TRBD1 as a possible D gene (5 bases). Germline assignment: CDR1 SNHLY and CDR2 FYNNEI. Trimming pared 5 bases from V and 0 bases from J, leaving 10 bases between. The length of the CDR3 is 14 residues. The DNA of the CDR3 is TGTGCCAGCAGTCCAGGGACTTCTAACTATGGCTACACCTTC. Its translation is CASSPGTSNYGYTF.

The chain combines TRBV6-1 with TRBJ1-5; perhaps TRBD1 as D (5 bases). The length of the CDR3 is 16 residues. Germline V gene lookup returns CDR1 MNHNS and CDR2 SASEGT. The V end was cut by 0 bases, the J end by 1 base, with 10 bases between. Written as DNA, the CDR3 is TGTGCCAGCAGTGAAGCCCGGCAGGGCAGCAATCAGCCCCAGCATTTT. Its protein is CASSEARQGSNQPQHF.